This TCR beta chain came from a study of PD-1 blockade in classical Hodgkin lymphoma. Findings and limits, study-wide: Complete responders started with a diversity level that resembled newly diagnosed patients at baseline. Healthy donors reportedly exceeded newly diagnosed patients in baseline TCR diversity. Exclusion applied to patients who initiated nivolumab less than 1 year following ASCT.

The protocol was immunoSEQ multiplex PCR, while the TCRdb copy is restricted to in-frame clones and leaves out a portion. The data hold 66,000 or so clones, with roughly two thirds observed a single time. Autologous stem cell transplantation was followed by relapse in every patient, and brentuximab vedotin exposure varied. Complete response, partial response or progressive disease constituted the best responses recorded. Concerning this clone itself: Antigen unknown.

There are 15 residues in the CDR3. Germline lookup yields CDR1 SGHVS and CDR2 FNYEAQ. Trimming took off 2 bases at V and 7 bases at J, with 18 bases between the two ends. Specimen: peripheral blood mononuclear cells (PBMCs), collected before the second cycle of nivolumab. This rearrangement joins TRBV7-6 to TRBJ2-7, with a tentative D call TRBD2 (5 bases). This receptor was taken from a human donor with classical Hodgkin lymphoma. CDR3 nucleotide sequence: TGTGCCAGCAGCTTACTGGGAGAAGGGTCGAGAGAGCAGTACTTC. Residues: CASSLLGEGSREQYF.